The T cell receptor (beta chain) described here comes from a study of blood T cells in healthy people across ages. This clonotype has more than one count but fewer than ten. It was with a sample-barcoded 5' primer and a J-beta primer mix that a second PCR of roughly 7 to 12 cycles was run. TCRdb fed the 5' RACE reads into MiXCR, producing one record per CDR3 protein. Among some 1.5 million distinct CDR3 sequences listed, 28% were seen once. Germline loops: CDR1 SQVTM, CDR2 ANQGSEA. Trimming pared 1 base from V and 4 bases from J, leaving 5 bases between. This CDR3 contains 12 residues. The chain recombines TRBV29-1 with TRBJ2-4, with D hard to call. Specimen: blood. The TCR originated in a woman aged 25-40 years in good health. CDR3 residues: CSVEGAKNIQYF. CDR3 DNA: TGCAGCGTTGAAGGAGCAAAAAACATTCAGTACTTC. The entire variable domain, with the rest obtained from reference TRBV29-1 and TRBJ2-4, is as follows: SAVISQKPSRDICQRGTSLTIQCQVDSQVTMMFWYRQQPGQSLTLIATANQGSEATYESGFVIDKFPISRPNLTFSTLTVSNMSPEDSSIYLCSVEGAKNIQYFGAGTRLSVL.